Sequencing of this T cell receptor (beta chain) was carried out in a study of CD8 T cells in Susac syndrome. Reverse transcription of roughly 0.5 to 1 ug RNA was performed with random hexamers. TCR beta CDR3 was amplified by immunoSEQ covering 54 Vbeta and 13 Jbeta. TCRdb fed the immunoSEQ multiplex PCR reads into MiXCR, producing one record per CDR3 protein. The data show about 180,000 distinct CDR3 sequences, with approximately 94% seen just once and 0.093% held by the top ten. Sequencing of TCR beta was carried out in blood CD8+ and CD4+ T cells. Patients with stable or active relapsing-remitting disease, all of them treatment-naive, made up the multiple sclerosis controls. The CDR3 extends over 15 amino acids. From germline, CDR1 is ENHRY and CDR2 SYGVKD. V shed 0 bases and J shed 5 bases, with 11 bases lying between them.

Sequencing was done on a sample of CD4+ T cells from PBMCs. This receptor was obtained from a human donor with multiple sclerosis. The chain uses TRBV10-3 and TRBJ1-5, with D maybe TRBD1 (5 bases). Here the CDR3 reads CAISESVGDYQPQHF. CDR3 bases: TGTGCCATCAGTGAGTCAGTAGGGGATTATCAGCCCCAGCATTTT.